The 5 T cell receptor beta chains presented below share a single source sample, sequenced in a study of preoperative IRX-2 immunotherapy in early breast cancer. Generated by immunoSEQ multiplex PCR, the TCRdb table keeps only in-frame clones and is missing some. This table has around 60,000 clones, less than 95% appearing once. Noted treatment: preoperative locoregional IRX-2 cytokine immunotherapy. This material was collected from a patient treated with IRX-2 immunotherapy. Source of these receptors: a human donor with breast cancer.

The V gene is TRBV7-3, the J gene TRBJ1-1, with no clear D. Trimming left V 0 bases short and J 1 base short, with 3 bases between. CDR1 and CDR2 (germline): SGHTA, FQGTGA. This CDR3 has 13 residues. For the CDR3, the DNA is TGTGCCAGCAGCTTAACAGGGAACACTGAAGCTTTCTTT. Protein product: CASSLTGNTEAFF.

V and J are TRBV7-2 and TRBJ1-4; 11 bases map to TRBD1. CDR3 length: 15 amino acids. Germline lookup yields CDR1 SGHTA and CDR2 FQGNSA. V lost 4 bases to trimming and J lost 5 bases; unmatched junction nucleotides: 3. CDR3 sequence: CASSWTGGANEKLFF. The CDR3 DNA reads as TGTGCCAGCAGCTGGACAGGGGGCGCGAATGAAAAACTGTTTTTT.

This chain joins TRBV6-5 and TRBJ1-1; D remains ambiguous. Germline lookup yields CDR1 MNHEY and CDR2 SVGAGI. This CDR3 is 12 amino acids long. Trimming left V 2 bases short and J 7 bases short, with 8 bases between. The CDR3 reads CASSYGTVEAFF. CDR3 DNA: TGTGCCAGCAGTTACGGAACCGTTGAAGCTTTCTTT.

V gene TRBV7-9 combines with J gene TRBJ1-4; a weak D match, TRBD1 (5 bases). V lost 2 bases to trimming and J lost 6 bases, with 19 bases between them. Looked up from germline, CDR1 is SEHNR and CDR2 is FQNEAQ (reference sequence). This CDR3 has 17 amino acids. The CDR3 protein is CASSLNLKFTGDEKLFF. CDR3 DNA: TGTGCCAGCAGCTTAAACTTGAAGTTTACGGGGGATGAAAAACTGTTTTTT.

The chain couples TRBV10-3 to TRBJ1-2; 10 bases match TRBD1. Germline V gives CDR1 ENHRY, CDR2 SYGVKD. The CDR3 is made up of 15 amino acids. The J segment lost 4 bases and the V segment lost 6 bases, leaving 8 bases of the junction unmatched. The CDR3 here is CAISVDRGFVYGYTF. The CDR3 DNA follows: TGTGCCATCAGCGTGGACAGGGGGTTCGTCTATGGCTACACCTTC.